This entry lists 14 T cell receptor beta chains sequenced from one sample in a study of beta chain features in type 1 diabetes. Investigators reverse transcribed all isolated RNA, so they sequenced expressed TCRB transcripts. The repertoire was sequenced with immunoSEQ multiplex PCR; TCRdb's copy has only in-frame clones and lacks some. The table shows around 320,000 clones, with roughly 15% occurring only once. Sequencing was performed on central memory CD4+ T cells from blood. The source is a man younger than 40 in good health.

J is TRBJ2-6 and V is TRBV6-4, with unresolved D. V shed 4 bases and J shed 0 bases, with 10 bases lying between them. Looked up from germline, CDR1 is MRHNA and CDR2 is SNTAGT. This CDR3 has 16 amino acids. DNA for the CDR3: TGTGCCAGCAGTGGGTCTAGGAACTCTGGGGCCAACGTCCTGACTTTC. The encoded protein is CASSGSRNSGANVLTF.

This clone was counted between two and nine times. V gene TRBV7-2 combines with J gene TRBJ2-5; 8 nucleotides agree with TRBD1. The end of the DNA fits TRBJ2-7 better, so the J call may be wrong. The CDR3 loop spans 15 amino acids. Per the germline V gene, CDR1 is SGHTA and CDR2 is FQGNSA. CDR3 residues: CASSSRTGTAYEQYF. In DNA form, the CDR3 reads TGTGCCAGCAGCTCGCGGACAGGGACTGCCTACGAGCAGTACTTC.

V usage is TRBV7-2 and J usage is TRBJ2-5, with 8 bases aligning to TRBD1. The CDR3 runs to 11 residues. Germline-derived CDR1 and CDR2 are SGHTA and FQGNSA. Trimming cost V 5 bases and J 14 bases; bases outside gene matches: 7. CDR3 coding DNA: TGTGCCAGCAGCACGGACAGGGCCCTATACTTC. It translates to CASSTDRALYF.

The V and J genes are TRBV6-6 and TRBJ1-5, with 7 bases fitting TRBD1. Trimming cost V 5 bases and J 7 bases; bases outside gene matches: 5. CDR3 size: 13 residues. Germline-derived CDR1 and CDR2 are MNHNY and SVGAGI (reference sequence). The CDR3 sequence is CASSQGVTQPQHF. CDR3 coding DNA: TGTGCCAGCAGTCAGGGGGTTACGCAGCCCCAGCATTTT.

This clone showed up just a few times. This chain connects TRBV7-2 to TRBJ1-6; D is possibly TRBD1 (5 bases). The CDR3 is 16 amino acids. Germline V gene lookup returns CDR1 SGHTA and CDR2 FQGNSA. V was pared by 6 bases and J by 1 base, with 13 bases between. CDR3 in amino acids: CASRDNRFSYNSPLHF. CDR3 sequence (DNA): TGTGCCAGCAGGGATAACAGGTTTTCCTATAATTCACCCCTCCACTTT.

V is TRBV6-1 and J is TRBJ2-3, with TRBD2 matching 7 bases. This CDR3 is 15 amino acids long. V shed 4 bases and J 2 bases; nucleotides not matched to a gene: 6. Germline CDR1 is MNHNS and CDR2 is SASEGT. In nucleotides, the CDR3 is TGTGCCAGCAGTGTGATGGGACTACACACAGATACGCAGTATTTT. Translation gives CASSVMGLHTDTQYF.

The chain carries TRBV11-3 and TRBJ2-1; 11 nucleotides line up with TRBD2. J lost 8 bases, V lost 8 bases, and 11 bases had no gene match. Germline V gene data show CDR1 as SGHNT and CDR2 as YENEEA. CDR3 length equals 15 residues. The CDR3 DNA follows: TGTGCCAGCGAAGAGGGGCTAGCGGGAGGCTATGAGCAGTTCTTC. Translation: CASEEGLAGGYEQFF.

This clone showed up just a few times. This chain connects TRBV7-2 to TRBJ2-7, with TRBD2 matching over 9 bases. The CDR3 is 15 residues long. V trimming: 1 base; J trimming: 7 bases; junction bases outside the gene matches: 8. The germline gives CDR1 SGHTA, CDR2 FQGNSA. CDR3 nucleotides: TGTGCCAGCAGCTTAGGACTAGCGGTCATGAGTGAGCAGTACGTC. Protein sequence: CASSLGLAVMSEQYV.

A few counts support this clone. CDR3 sequence (DNA): TGTGCCAGCAGCTCACTCCCGGGGGGCCCCAACACCGGGGAGCTGTTTTTT. It yields the protein CASSSLPGGPNTGELFF. The chain employs TRBV9 and TRBJ2-2, with a possible D match to TRBD2 (7 bases). The V end was cut by 4 bases, the J end by 2 bases, with 18 bases between. The CDR3 covers 17 residues. Germline V gives CDR1 SGDLS, CDR2 YYNGEE.

The J gene is TRBJ1-1, the V gene TRBV10-3; 7 nucleotides match TRBD1. Germline assignment: CDR1 ENHRY and CDR2 SYGVKD. V lost 6 bases and J lost 2; bases outside the gene matches: 3. There are 13 residues in the CDR3. CDR3 nucleotides: TGTGCCATCAGAAGGGACAGAAACACTGAAGCTTTCTTT. Residues: CAIRRDRNTEAFF.

V and J are TRBV7-3 and TRBJ2-1; a weak D match, TRBD1 (5 bases). V was clipped by 5 bases and J by 4 bases, with 9 bases between them. This CDR3 spans 13 amino acids. CDR1 and CDR2 (germline): SGHTA, FQGTGA. The CDR3 DNA reads TGTGCCAGCAGCCCAGGGCCATACAATGAGCAGTTCTTC. Its translation: CASSPGPYNEQFF.

Of note for this clone: With a much larger clone just one base away, this may be a read error. Other DNA variants within this sample encode the same CDR3. The CDR3 DNA sequence: TGCGCCAGCAGCCTTGGGCAGGGGAACGATCAGCCCCAGCATTTT. This encodes CASSLGQGNDQPQHF. This rearrangement joins TRBV5-3 to TRBJ1-5; D may be TRBD1 (6 bases). TRBV5-3 is annotated as an ORF whose role is uncertain. The CDR3 extends over 15 amino acids.

The V and J genes are TRBV29-1 and TRBJ2-7; D ambiguous. This CDR3 has 10 residues. Germline V gene lookup returns CDR1 SQVTM and CDR2 ANQGSEA. CDR3 residues: CWQVPREQYF. CDR3 in DNA: TGCTGGCAGGTCCCCAGGGAGCAGTACTTC.

Only a few counts were recorded for this clone. This chain joins TRBV12-5 and TRBJ1-1, with D possibly TRBD1 on 6 matching bases. Looked up from germline, CDR1 is LGHNT and CDR2 is FRNRAP. The CDR3 is 15 residues long. V was shortened by 0 bases and J by 7 bases, with 15 bases between the two germline ends. The CDR3 here is CASGLVKDRPLEAFF. The DNA of the CDR3 is TGTGCTAGTGGTTTGGTAAAAGACAGGCCACTTGAAGCTTTCTTT.